These T cell receptor beta chains were read from a single sample in a study of blood T cells in healthy people across ages. TCRdb analysed the 5' RACE reads with MiXCR anew, one entry per CDR3 protein. Counted here are 900,000 to 950,000 distinct CDR3 sequences, about 28% occurring once; the ten biggest clones make up more than 8.5%. The same sample was also studied in work on T cells of mothers and their children.

Material: blood. The receptors shown here come from a woman aged 40-49 years in good health. Both conserved end residues are part of each CDR3. The D gene is left open where the match is weak. Clone size is not always given. Where it is, it says once, few, many or a class for expanded clones.

v_gene	d_gene	j_gene	abundance	CDR3nt	CDR3aa
TRBV6-4	TRBD2	TRBJ2-1	many	TGTGCCAGCAGTAACGCCGGACTAGCGGGAGGCTCCTACAATGAGCAGTTCTTC	CASSNAGLAGGSYNEQFF
TRBV9	-	TRBJ2-7	many	TGTGCCAGCAGCGTAGAGGGGGGACCCTACGAGCAGTACTTC	CASSVEGGPYEQYF
TRBV7-9	-	TRBJ2-7	many	TGTGCCAGCAGCACACCTAGGGGACTTAACTCCTACGAGCAGTACTTC	CASSTPRGLNSYEQYF
TRBV28	-	TRBJ2-6	-	TGTGCCAGCAGTCGCAGGGGCACTGGGGCCAACGTCCTGACTTTC	CASSRRGTGANVLTF
TRBV12-3/TRBV12-4	-	TRBJ2-4	-	TGTGCCAGCAGTTTGGCAGGGGGGAAAGAGCAGTACTTC	CASSLAGGKEQYF
TRBV9	TRBD1	TRBJ2-1	many	TGTGCCAGCAGCGTAGCGGCGGGACAGGGGGTTAATGAGCAGTTCTTC	CASSVAAGQGVNEQFF
TRBV7-6	TRBD2	TRBJ2-1	few	TGTGCCAGCAGCGAAAGCGGGGGACTGATTCGATACAATGAGCAGTTCTTC	CASSESGGLIRYNEQFF
TRBV27	-	TRBJ2-5	many	TGTGCCAGCAGTGTTCATACTTTGGGTTTGGAGACCCAGTACTTC	CASSVHTLGLETQYF
TRBV6-6	-	TRBJ2-7	few	TGTGCCAGCAGTCAGCTTGGGAGAGACGGGGAGCAGTACTTC	CASSQLGRDGEQYF
TRBV4-3	TRBD1	TRBJ2-3	once	TGCGCCAGCAGCCAAGTTGGGACAGGGGGATTCCAAGAGACCCAGTATTTT	CASSQVGTGGFQETQYF
TRBV7-9	-	TRBJ2-5	once	TGTGCCAGCAGCTCGAACCGGGCCCCCAAAGGGGAGCAGTACTTC	CASSSNRAPKGEQYF
TRBV5-1	TRBD1	TRBJ1-5	-	TGTGCCAGCAGCTTAAGGCCGGATCCCGGAACAGGGGGCTTCAATCAGCCCCAGCATTTT	CASSLRPDPGTGGFNQPQHF
TRBV11-2	-	TRBJ2-5	many	TGTGCCAGCAGCTACACGTACCAAGAGACCCAGTACTTC	CASSYTYQETQYF
TRBV7-3	-	TRBJ1-6	-	TGTGCCAGCAGCCTAGAGGGTAGCTCCTATAATTCACCCCTCCACTTT	CASSLEGSSYNSPLHF
TRBV5-1	-	TRBJ2-1	many	TGCGCCAGCAGCTTCACGAATGAGCAGTTCTTC	CASSFTNEQFF
TRBV12-3/TRBV12-4	-	TRBJ2-3	-	TGTGCCAGCAGTTGGGGCAGGACGGACACAGATACGCAGTATTTT	CASSWGRTDTDTQYF
TRBV5-6	TRBD1	TRBJ2-1	many	TGTGCCAGCAGCTCTACCGGGACAGGGGTCTACAATGAGCAGTTCTTC	CASSSTGTGVYNEQFF
TRBV5-1	TRBD1	TRBJ2-7	many	TGCGCCAGCAGCAGACAGACAGGGAGTTCAGGCGAGCAGTACTTC	CASSRQTGSSGEQYF
TRBV5-4	-	TRBJ2-1	many	TGTGCCACCGCGAGGGGGGGTTTGAGCTCCTACAATGAGCAGTTCTTC	CATARGGLSSYNEQFF
TRBV6-2/TRBV6-3	-	TRBJ2-1	few	TGTGCCAGCAGTGCGCCGGGACAAATGGACTGGGGAATAAATGAGCAGTTCTTC	CASSAPGQMDWGINEQFF
TRBV27	-	TRBJ1-5	many	TGTGCCAGCAGCCAAGGGGAGGGGACACAGCCCCAGCATTTT	CASSQGEGTQPQHF
TRBV6-2/TRBV6-3	-	TRBJ2-7	few	TGTGCCAGCAGACCTTTCCGGGACTTCGTCTCCTACGAGCAGTACTTC	CASRPFRDFVSYEQYF
TRBV11-2	-	TRBJ2-1	many	TGTGCCAGCAGCTCCCTTATGGGGATGTACAATGAGCAGTTCTTC	CASSSLMGMYNEQFF
TRBV28	TRBD2	TRBJ2-1	many	TGTGCCAGCAGTTTGCCCAGCGGGGGGGCCAATGAGCAGTTCTTC	CASSLPSGGANEQFF
TRBV4-2	-	TRBJ2-7	-	TGTGCCAGCAGCCAAGATGCCCTAGGGTACTCCTACGAGCAGTACTTC	CASSQDALGYSYEQYF
TRBV14	TRBD1	TRBJ2-1	few	TGTGCCAGCAGCCAAGAGGGTCATACGGACAGGGTTTTATCCACGGGACGTGAGCAGTTCTTC	CASSQEGHTDRVLSTGREQFF
TRBV5-1	TRBD1	TRBJ2-7	-	TGCGCCAGCACCAAAGGGACAGGCGGATTTGGATCCTACGAGCAGTACTTC	CASTKGTGGFGSYEQYF
TRBV29-1	TRBD2	TRBJ2-7	many	TGCAGCTACTGGGGGACTAGACGCGAGCAGTACTTC	CSYWGTRREQYF
TRBV5-1	TRBD1	TRBJ2-7	few	TGCGCCAGCAGCTTGGTCGGGACAGGGGGTAAAGGGGACGAGCAGTACTTC	CASSLVGTGGKGDEQYF
TRBV20-1	-	TRBJ2-7	-	TGCAGTGCTAGTCCCGACTCGCCCCTTACGGACGAGCAGTACTTC	CSASPDSPLTDEQYF
TRBV7-4	-	TRBJ1-2	-	TGTGCCAGCAGCTTAGCGGACTTCTTTGGCTACACCTTC	CASSLADFFGYTF
TRBV6-6	TRBD1	TRBJ1-4	few	TGTGCCAGCAGTTACACTACAGGGGGCGTTAATGAAAAACTGTTTTTT	CASSYTTGGVNEKLFF
TRBV12-3/TRBV12-4	-	TRBJ2-7	-	TGTGCCAGCAGTTTGTGGCTGAACGGCTACGAGCAGTACTTC	CASSLWLNGYEQYF
TRBV12-3/TRBV12-4	-	TRBJ2-1	few	TGTGCCAGCAGTTTAGATTCCCCATCGGCCTACAATGAGCAGTTCTTC	CASSLDSPSAYNEQFF
TRBV20-1	-	TRBJ1-1	few	TGCAGTGCTAGAGGCGACACGGACACTGAAGCTTTCTTT	CSARGDTDTEAFF
TRBV14	TRBD1	TRBJ1-2	-	TGTGCCAGCAGCCAAGATTCGTACAGAGGGACAGGGGGCTCGAAAGGCTACACCTTC	CASSQDSYRGTGGSKGYTF
TRBV28	TRBD1	TRBJ1-2	once	TGTACCAGCAGCCCGGACAGGGGACTTCCCGGAGGGTATGGCTACACCTTC	CTSSPDRGLPGGYGYTF
TRBV9	-	TRBJ1-2	many	TGTGCCAGCAGCCCTACGACAGACAATTATGGCTACACCTTC	CASSPTTDNYGYTF
TRBV12-3/TRBV12-4	TRBD2	TRBJ2-1	-	TGTGCCAGCAGTCGAGGGACTAGCGGGGGAGACAATGAGCAGTTCTTC	CASSRGTSGGDNEQFF
TRBV12-3/TRBV12-4	-	TRBJ2-3	-	TGTGCCAGCAGTCCCACAGTGAGAACAGATACGCAATATTTT	CASSPTVRTDTQYF
TRBV6-2/TRBV6-3	-	TRBJ2-1	once	TGTGCCAGCCGTCGGGTGAGCAACTCCTACAATGAGCAGTTCTTC	CASRRVSNSYNEQFF
TRBV12-3/TRBV12-4	TRBD2	TRBJ2-3	-	TGTGCCAGCAGCTTTTCCCGGACTAGCGGGAAAACCAGTGTGAGCACAGATACGCAGTATTTT	CASSFSRTSGKTSVSTDTQYF
TRBV18	-	TRBJ1-1	few	TGTGCCAGCTCACCACCGGCCAGGGGTGAGACTGAAGCTTTCTTT	CASSPPARGETEAFF
TRBV27	-	TRBJ1-1	-	TGTGCCAGCAGAAGCGGAATCAACACTGAAGCTTTCTTT	CASRSGINTEAFF
TRBV7-2	TRBD1	TRBJ2-7	few	TGTGCCAGCAGCTTAGCGCGGACAGGGCTCGGCCACGAGCAGTACTTC	CASSLARTGLGHEQYF
TRBV6-1	TRBD1	TRBJ1-4	few	TGTGCCAGCCGAATGGGGACAGCTTCAACTAATGAAAAACTGTTTTTT	CASRMGTASTNEKLFF
TRBV20-1	TRBD1	TRBJ2-7	many	TGCAGTGCTAGAGTGACAGGGGGCTCCTACGAGCAGTACTTC	CSARVTGGSYEQYF
TRBV5-6	-	TRBJ2-3	many	TGTGCCAGCAGCTTCTCTGGATTTGCCACAGATACGCAGTATTTT	CASSFSGFATDTQYF
TRBV28	TRBD1	TRBJ1-6	few	TGTGCCAGCAGTTGGGGACAGGGGAGTTCACCCCTCCACTTT	CASSWGQGSSPLHF
TRBV7-6	TRBD1	TRBJ1-5	few	TGTGCCAGCAACCTGTCAGGGGCAGGGGGCAGGAATCAGCCCCAGCATTTT	CASNLSGAGGRNQPQHF
TRBV12-3/TRBV12-4	-	TRBJ2-3	few	TGTGCCAGCAGTTACTCGGACCTCGCAGATACGCAGTATTTT	CASSYSDLADTQYF
TRBV19	-	TRBJ2-1	few	TGTGCCAGTAGCCGAGGACTAACCGAGCAGTTCTTC	CASSRGLTEQFF
TRBV30	-	TRBJ1-2	few	TGTGCCTGGAGTGGGATAGGGGGAGGCTACACCTTC	CAWSGIGGGYTF